This TCR beta chain was sequenced during a study of cytomegalovirus exposure and HLA in healthy donors. The wider study: From donors who were HLA-typed, an early data release held 80 million or so unique TCRs. Study conclusions and caveats: Across HLA loci, a later analysis found differing TCR association rates, with DRB1 most and HLA-C fewest. Later analysis revealed greater clonal expansion in HLA-associated TCR beta chains than in equally common others. V- and J-gene trimming of TCR beta was linked (in a later analysis) to a missense DCLRE1C variant.

It was with 60 Vbeta and 13 Jbeta primers that the PCR ran. Sequencing was performed with immunoSEQ multiplex PCR; in TCRdb, only in-frame clones are kept and a portion is missing. The sample holds some 150,000 clones, roughly four fifths seen once. Germline V gene data show CDR1 as SGHTA and CDR2 as FQGNSA. V lost 3 bases and J lost 4; bases outside the gene matches: 10. This CDR3 has 16 residues. With regard to this clone: Antigen specificity is unknown.

The sequencing sample was made of PBMCs. The chain joins TRBV7-2 to TRBJ2-5, with TRBD2 matching 8 bases. This clonotype originated in a female donor in good health and CMV-seropositive. CDR3 DNA: TGTGCCAGCAGCTTCGCCGGGACTAGTGATCGAGAGACCCAGTACTTC. It codes for CASSFAGTSDRETQYF.